This T cell receptor beta chain was sequenced for a study of prognosis after radiotherapy for stage I lung cancer. The CDR3 length is 17 residues. Germline values: CDR1 MNHEY, CDR2 SVGEGT. V dropped 1 base and J dropped 6 bases, with 19 bases sitting between them. Genomic DNA provided the template from which TCR beta CDR3 was amplified by two-round multiplex PCR. The first PCR round targeted every TRBV and TRBJ gene with specific primers. TCRdb independently ran MiXCR on the multiplex PCR reads; one entry per CDR3 protein. The sample carries some 17,000 distinct CDR3 sequences, about 30% recorded once.

The chain couples TRBV6-2 or TRBV6-3 to TRBJ2-1; D is ambiguous. The clonotype originates from a donor aged 50 or older with non-small cell lung cancer. This specimen consisted of PBMCs, obtained before or after stereotactic body radiation therapy (not recorded which). The CDR3 is CASSYFTNRAGSNEQFF. CDR3 nucleotides: TGTGCCAGCAGTTACTTCACGAATAGAGCAGGTAGCAATGAGCAGTTCTTC.